Listed below are T cell receptor beta chains from one sample, sequenced in a study of Ad26.COV2.S vaccination and SARS-CoV-2 variants. Here immunoSEQ multiplex PCR was the method, and the copy in TCRdb shows in-frame clones only, minus some. The profile shows 200,000 to 250,000 clones, approximately 88% of them singletons. Specimen: peripheral blood, collected in a trial of Ad26.COV2.S vaccine versus placebo. These receptors originate from a person aged 18-60 years who received the Ad26.COV2.S COVID-19 vaccine or a placebo. CDR3s include the opening cysteine and the closing phenylalanine or tryptophan. The D gene is left open where the match is weak. A row's size may be missing; if present it is once, few, many or a size class.

V gene	D gene	clone size	J gene	CDR3 protein	CDR3 DNA
TRBV28	NA	NA	TRBJ2-6	CASTVTGLAGANVLTF	TGTGCCAGCACGGTGACGGGTTTGGCTGGGGCCAACGTCCTGACTTTC
TRBV28	TRBD2	NA	TRBJ2-2	CASSFLGLAGVSGELFF	TGTGCCAGCAGTTTCTTGGGGCTAGCGGGAGTCTCCGGGGAGCTGTTTTTT
TRBV28	TRBD1	NA	TRBJ2-4	CASSPTGSIQYF	TGTGCCAGCAGTCCGACAGGGTCTATTCAGTACTTC
TRBV18	NA	NA	TRBJ1-2	CASSLGYGYTF	TGTGCCAGTTCCCTGGGCTATGGCTACACCTTC
TRBV18	NA	NA	TRBJ2-7	CASSPDGRSSYEQYF	TGTGCCAGCTCACCAGACGGGAGAAGCTCCTACGAGCAGTACTTC
TRBV28	NA	NA	TRBJ2-3	CASSPDYNTDTQYF	TGTGCCAGCAGTCCCGACTATAACACAGATACGCAGTATTTT
TRBV5-4	TRBD2	NA	TRBJ2-2	CASSLVGGTNTGELFF	TGTGCCAGCAGCTTGGTGGGGGGGACGAACACCGGGGAGCTGTTTTTT
TRBV7-3	NA	NA	TRBJ2-1	CASSSTGSDEQFF	TGTGCCAGCAGCTCGACCGGGTCGGATGAGCAGTTCTTC
TRBV28	NA	NA	TRBJ2-1	CASSEIGGHEQFF	TGTGCCAGCAGTGAAATAGGGGGGCATGAGCAGTTCTTC
TRBV10-2	NA	NA	TRBJ2-5	CASSQGSVVETQYF	TGCGCCAGCAGTCAGGGGTCGGTTGTGGAGACCCAGTACTTC
TRBV30	NA	NA	TRBJ2-7	CAWKVDSLSYEQYF	TGTGCCTGGAAGGTCGACAGTCTGTCCTACGAGCAGTACTTC
TRBV14	NA	NA	TRBJ2-1	CASSSQRLSYNEQFF	TGTGCCAGCAGCTCCCAACGGCTCTCCTACAATGAGCAGTTCTTC
TRBV19	TRBD2	NA	TRBJ2-2	CASSRSPTSGISGELFF	TGTGCCAGTAGCAGAAGCCCGACTAGCGGGATATCCGGGGAGCTGTTTTTT
TRBV7-9	TRBD2	NA	TRBJ2-3	CASSYTSGGTDTQYF	TGTGCCAGCAGCTATACTAGCGGGGGCACAGATACGCAGTATTTT
TRBV6-1	NA	NA	TRBJ1-6	CASSEDNRPHF	TGTGCCAGCAGTGAAGACAACCGGCCCCACTTT
TRBV5-4	NA	NA	TRBJ2-3	CASSLGSSSGTDTQYF	TGTGCCAGCAGCCTGGGCTCGTCTAGCGGCACAGATACGCAGTATTTT
TRBV19	TRBD1	NA	TRBJ1-1	CASTTTGVNTEAFF	TGTGCCAGTACCACGACAGGGGTGAACACTGAAGCTTTCTTT
TRBV7-9	NA	NA	TRBJ1-4	CASSFLQGTEKLFF	TGTGCCAGCAGCTTCTTACAAGGGACTGAAAAACTGTTTTTT
TRBV5-1	TRBD2	NA	TRBJ2-1	CASSPTSGVSGAEQFF	TGCGCCAGCAGCCCTACTTCGGGTGTTAGCGGGGCTGAGCAGTTCTTC
TRBV7-6	NA	few	TRBJ2-7	CASSLGGLAYEQYF	TGTGCCAGCAGCTTAGGTGGCTTGGCTTACGAGCAGTACTTC
TRBV6-5	TRBD1	NA	TRBJ2-1	CASMDRGLFNEQFF	TGTGCCAGCATGGACAGGGGGCTTTTCAATGAGCAGTTCTTC
TRBV9	NA	NA	TRBJ2-2	CASSGPEVGAGELFF	TGTGCCAGCAGCGGGCCGGAAGTCGGGGCCGGGGAGCTGTTTTTT
TRBV5-4	NA	NA	TRBJ1-1	CASSLRGGMNTEAFF	TGTGCCAGCAGCTTGCGGGGGGGGATGAACACTGAAGCTTTCTTT
TRBV7-2	TRBD2	NA	TRBJ2-7	CASSPRGLAGGHKEQYF	TGTGCCAGCAGCCCCAGGGGTCTAGCGGGAGGGCATAAGGAGCAGTACTTC
TRBV6-4	TRBD1	NA	TRBJ2-1	CASSVTGGGNNEQFF	TGTGCCAGCAGTGTGACAGGGGGCGGAAACAATGAGCAGTTCTTC
TRBV21-1	NA	NA	TRBJ2-3	CASSKGSGLGTQYF	TGTGCCAGCAGCAAAGGGAGCGGGCTCGGTACGCAGTATTTT
TRBV29-1	NA	NA	TRBJ2-7	CAGSGDSPYEQYF	TGCGCAGGTAGTGGTGACAGCCCCTACGAGCAGTACTTC
TRBV10-3	TRBD1	once	TRBJ1-5	CAISATGDNQPQHF	TGTGCCATCAGTGCTACAGGGGACAATCAGCCCCAGCATTTT
TRBV7-9	TRBD1	NA	TRBJ1-2	CASSYSGTGTYGYTF	TGTGCCAGCAGCTACTCCGGGACAGGGACCTATGGCTACACCTTC
TRBV29-1	NA	NA	TRBJ1-2	CSVGGQGRGYTF	TGCAGCGTTGGCGGGCAGGGAAGGGGCTACACCTTC
TRBV27	NA	NA	TRBJ1-5	CASSPRSVQPQHF	TGTGCCAGCAGCCCTAGGAGTGTCCAGCCCCAGCATTTT
TRBV7-2	NA	NA	TRBJ1-1	CASSLVPGPGGTEAFF	TGTGCCAGCAGCTTAGTCCCCGGCCCCGGGGGCACTGAAGCTTTCTTT
TRBV27	NA	NA	TRBJ2-1	CASSLMTGWDEQFF	TGTGCCAGCAGTCTGATGACGGGCTGGGATGAGCAGTTCTTC
TRBV30	NA	NA	TRBJ1-2	CAWSVLDGYTF	TGTGCCTGGAGTGTACTTGATGGCTACACCTTC
TRBV3-1/TRBV3-2	NA	NA	TRBJ2-7	CASSQEVLGGGHEQYF	TGTGCCAGCAGCCAAGAGGTACTGGGGGGTGGCCACGAGCAGTACTTC
TRBV6-2/TRBV6-3	NA	NA	TRBJ1-1	CASSGGINSLNTEAFF	TGTGCCAGCAGTGGGGGTATTAACAGCTTGAACACTGAAGCTTTCTTT
TRBV7-2	NA	few	TRBJ1-4	CASSLGREANEKLFF	TGTGCCAGCAGCTTAGGGAGGGAAGCTAATGAAAAACTGTTTTTT
TRBV6-1	NA	NA	TRBJ1-4	CASSEGWREKLFF	TGTGCCAGCAGTGAGGGGTGGAGAGAAAAACTGTTTTTT
TRBV24-1	NA	NA	TRBJ1-5	CATSDFNVNQPQHF	TGTGCCACCAGTGATTTCAACGTGAATCAGCCCCAGCATTTT
TRBV3-1/TRBV3-2	NA	few	TRBJ2-2	CASSQDTSGEAGELFF	TGTGCCAGCAGCCAAGACACGTCCGGGGAAGCCGGGGAGCTGTTTTTT
TRBV6-5	TRBD1	NA	TRBJ2-5	CASSSPTGPQETQYF	TGTGCCAGCAGTTCCCCGACAGGGCCCCAAGAGACCCAGTACTTC
TRBV19	TRBD1	NA	TRBJ2-1	CASSIDRWTGGYNEQFF	TGTGCCAGTAGTATAGATCGGTGGACAGGGGGCTACAATGAGCAGTTCTTC
TRBV27	NA	NA	TRBJ1-1	CASSLSEGQVPFF	TGTGCCAGCAGTTTATCGGAGGGGCAAGTCCCTTTCTTT
TRBV7-2	TRBD1	NA	TRBJ2-7	CASSAGQGLISREQYF	TGTGCCAGCAGCGCCGGACAGGGTTTAATCTCTCGCGAGCAGTACTTC
TRBV19	NA	NA	TRBJ2-2	CASRQGHTGELFF	TGTGCCAGTCGTCAGGGGCACACCGGGGAGCTGTTTTTT
TRBV27	NA	NA	TRBJ2-7	CASSLRLTGSEQYF	TGTGCCAGCAGTTTACGACTAACCGGATCCGAGCAGTACTTC
TRBV11-2	NA	once	TRBJ1-2	CASSLGDGYGYTF	TGTGCCAGCAGCCTCGGGGACGGGTATGGCTACACCTTC
TRBV2	TRBD2	NA	TRBJ2-4	CAGRTSGRPKNIQYF	TGTGCCGGCAGAACTAGCGGGAGGCCCAAAAACATTCAGTACTTC
TRBV28	NA	NA	TRBJ1-3	CASSLLLSGNTIYF	TGTGCCAGCAGTTTACTACTCTCTGGAAACACCATATATTTT
TRBV11-3	NA	NA	TRBJ2-3	CASSAVRETDTQYF	TGTGCCAGCAGCGCCGTCAGGGAGACAGATACGCAGTATTTT
TRBV11-2	NA	NA	TRBJ1-5	CASSLDGVQPQHF	TGTGCCAGCAGCTTAGACGGGGTTCAGCCCCAGCATTTT
TRBV7-3	TRBD1	NA	TRBJ1-1	CASSQGQENTEAFF	TGTGCCAGCAGCCAAGGACAGGAGAACACTGAAGCTTTCTTT
TRBV7-3	NA	NA	TRBJ1-1	CASSLTIFNEAFF	TGTGCCAGCAGCTTAACGATTTTTAATGAAGCTTTCTTT
TRBV5-1	TRBD2	NA	TRBJ2-1	CASSLGSSGSNEQFF	TGCGCCAGCAGCTTGGGGTCTAGCGGAAGCAATGAGCAGTTCTTC